Below, one T cell receptor beta chain is given with its context. The target antigen is unknown. The data derive from a study of human T cells and chemical hapten exposure. Study results and caveats: There was no change with DPC sensitization in TCRs above 1 in 1000 frequency.

TCRdb reprocessed the RACE reads via MiXCR and lists one record per CDR3 protein. Among 45,000 to 70,000 distinct CDR3 sequences listed, 7.5% to 10% were seen once. Time point specified: patch test 1, 2 weeks after DPC sensitization. Specified treatment: therapeutic diphenylcyclopropenone sensitization with weekly scalp DPC. Blood draws came before every patch-test application. Non-pregnant alopecia patients aged 18 to 70, suitable for DPC therapy. This CDR3 has 13 amino acids. The V end lost 1 base, the J end lost 5 bases, and 8 bases lay between the germline ends. The material was whole blood, obtained in connection with sensitization to the hapten diphenylcyclopropenone (DPC). This chain uses TRBV12-3 or TRBV12-4 with TRBJ2-5, with D unclear. The origin of this receptor is a middle-aged woman with alopecia areata. Some clones in this sample may be carry-over from other donors' samples. CDR3 residues: CASSLGAQETQYF. In nucleotides, the CDR3 is TGTGCCAGCAGTTTAGGGGCTCAGGAGACCCAGTACTTC.